What follows are 12 T cell receptor beta chains derived from one specimen sequenced in a study of cytomegalovirus exposure and HLA in healthy donors. The PCR employed 60 Vbeta primers together with 13 Jbeta primers. Sequencing used immunoSEQ multiplex PCR; TCRdb keeps in-frame clones, though not all of them. Of fewer than 150,000 clones listed, 80% are singletons. The specimen was PBMCs. The receptors stem from a man aged 25-40 years in good health and CMV-seronegative.

The CDR3 loop is CASSIPTGPEETQYF. The CDR3 coding sequence is TGTGCCAGCAGTATCCCGACAGGCCCCGAAGAGACCCAGTACTTC. This chain connects TRBV6-5 to TRBJ2-5, with D perhaps matching TRBD1 (6 bases). In germline, CDR1 is MNHEY, CDR2 SVGAGI. This CDR3 has 15 amino acids. Trimming removed 5 bases from V and 3 bases from J, with 16 bases in between.

The chain links TRBV19 to TRBJ1-1; 7 bases fit TRBD1. CDR3 size: 15 residues. Looked up from germline, CDR1 is LNHDA and CDR2 is SQIVND (reference sequence). V was clipped by 7 bases and J by 4 bases; unmatched bases: 12. CDR3 sequence: CASTPLTGASTEAFF. Here the CDR3 DNA reads TGTGCCAGTACCCCCCTCACAGGGGCGAGCACTGAAGCTTTCTTT.

CDR3 DNA sequence: TGTGCCAGCAGTGGGTGGACAGGGAGCTCTGGAAACACCATATATTTT. This codes for CASSGWTGSSGNTIYF. V and J are TRBV6-1 and TRBJ1-3; 8 positions match TRBD1. Germline V gene sequence: CDR1 MNHNS, CDR2 SASEGT. The CDR3 covers 16 residues. The ends lost 4 bases at V and 0 bases at J; junction bases unmatched: 5.

The genes are TRBV7-3 and TRBJ2-6; 10 bases agree with TRBD1. From germline, CDR1 is SGHTA and CDR2 FQGTGA. The junction had 6 bases not matched to a gene; V was cut back by 4 bases and J by 0 bases. CDR3 length: 18 amino acids. DNA for the CDR3: TGTGCCAGCAGCTCTGGACAGGGGGGAATCTCTGGGGCCAACGTCCTGACTTTC. This sequence encodes CASSSGQGGISGANVLTF.

The chain recombines TRBV18 with TRBJ1-5, with 9 bases that match TRBD1. Germline trimming cut 5 bases from V and 6 bases from J; bases unmatched to any gene: 5. The CDR3 length is 14 residues. Germline lookup yields CDR1 KGHSH and CDR2 LQKENI. CDR3 sequence: CASSDGTGIQPQHF. CDR3 nucleotides: TGTGCCAGCTCAGATGGGACAGGGATTCAGCCCCAGCATTTT.

Points on this clone: Other DNA sequences in the same sample also yield this CDR3. The CDR3 protein is CSVASIGGTDTQYF. DNA of the CDR3: TGCAGCGTTGCAAGCATAGGCGGAACAGATACGCAGTATTTT. This chain connects TRBV29-1 to TRBJ2-3; D remains ambiguous. With 4 bases removed from V and 3 bases from J, the gap between germline ends came to 14 bases. CDR3 length: 14 amino acids. The germline CDR1 and CDR2 sequences are SQVTM and ANQGSEA.

With regard to this clone: Distinct nucleotide sequences in the sample also encode this CDR3. This sequence joins TRBV5-1 and TRBJ1-2; 11 nucleotides align to TRBD1. The CDR3 extends over 15 amino acids. V lost 2 bases and J lost 3; bases outside the gene matches: 3. CDR1 is SGHRS and CDR2 is YFSETQ in the germline V gene. The CDR3 DNA is TGCGCCAGCAGCTTAGGACAGGGGGCGGACTATGGCTACACCTTC. Translation gives CASSLGQGADYGYTF.

The chain couples TRBV11-2 to TRBJ2-7; TRBD1 agrees at 9 bases. The germline CDR1 and CDR2 sequences are SGHAT and FQNNGV. CDR3 length: 14 residues. With V trimmed by 5 bases and J by 4 bases, 6 bases remained unmatched. CDR3 sequence reads: CASSEGTGWYEQYF. CDR3 coding DNA: TGTGCCAGCAGCGAGGGGACAGGGTGGTACGAGCAGTACTTC.

This clone occurred once. The J gene is TRBJ1-5, the V gene TRBV7-8; 9 bases are shared with TRBD1. J gave up 4 bases and V 5 bases, and 6 bases lay outside the gene matches. This CDR3 spans 15 amino acids. Looked up from germline, CDR1 is SGHVS and CDR2 is FQNEAQ. CDR3 nucleotide sequence: TGTGCCAGCAGCGCCCGGGACAGGGTTAATCAGCCCCAGCATTTT. It codes for CASSARDRVNQPQHF.

This chain connects TRBV6-4 to TRBJ2-3; possible D gene TRBD1, 6 bases. V was pared by 4 bases and J by 4 bases, with 12 bases between. CDR1 is MRHNA and CDR2 is SNTAGT in the germline V gene. CDR3 length: 14 amino acids. The CDR3 loop reads CASSAQGMADTQYF. The CDR3, as DNA: TGTGCCAGCAGTGCACAGGGTATGGCAGATACGCAGTATTTT.

The chain uses TRBV5-4 and TRBJ1-1; TRBD1 might be the D (6 bases). This CDR3 is 15 amino acids long. V dropped 2 bases and J dropped 4 bases, with 15 bases sitting between them. The germline gives CDR1 SGHNT, CDR2 YYREEE (reference sequence). The CDR3 DNA follows: TGTGCCAGCAGCTTCCTTTCAGGGGCGGTCACTGAAGCTTTCTTT. It is translated as CASSFLSGAVTEAFF. The entire variable domain, with the rest obtained from reference TRBV5-4 and TRBJ1-1, is as follows: ETGVTQSPTHLIKTRGQQVTLRCSSQSGHNTVSWYQQALGQGPQFIFQYYREEENGRGNFPPRFSGLQFPNYSSELNVNALELDDSALYLCASSFLSGAVTEAFFGQGTRLTVV.

The V call is TRBV28, the J call TRBJ1-4, with TRBD1 matching over 9 bases. The V gene end was trimmed by 6 bases and the J gene end by 4 bases; junction bases not matched to a gene: 6. CDR1 and CDR2 (germline): MDHEN, SYDVKM. There are 15 residues in the CDR3. The CDR3 is CASSEGQGYNEKLFF. Here the CDR3 DNA reads TGTGCCAGCAGCGAGGGACAGGGCTATAATGAAAAACTGTTTTTT.